This TCR beta chain was recorded in a study of T-cell reconstitution after alpha-beta-depleted transplantation in children. Study-level points and caveats: The main origin of T-cell counts and diversity one year after transplant was newly produced T cells. Reportedly, alpha-beta T cells present about two months post-transplant originated from several hundred expanded clones of graft origin. Where some patients showed high TCRbeta diversity at day 60, it came from recipient T cells and thymic progenitors that had survived.

The CDR3 contains 15 residues. V dropped 7 bases and J dropped 1 base, with 16 bases sitting between them. For TCRbeta, the library was prepared with unique molecular identifiers. TCRdb called the PCR reads again in MiXCR, with one record for every CDR3 protein. This repertoire shows some 550,000 distinct CDR3 sequences, roughly 23% found once; its top ten account for less than 15%. In this sample, this clonotype turned up a few times. Its antigen is unknown. V usage is TRBV12-3 or TRBV12-4 and J usage is TRBJ1-1; TRBD1 is a possible D gene (6 bases). The clonotype was recovered from a boy in the first two years of life who had a stem cell transplant for acute myeloid leukemia, so the T cells may come from the graft donor. The input for sequencing was PBMCs, mostly from graft donor cells, taken 360 days after TCRalphabeta/CD19-depleted stem cell transplant. CDR3 in DNA: TGTGCCAGCAAATGGGGGGGAGGGGGGAACACTGAAGCTTTCTTT. Translated, it gives CASKWGGGGNTEAFF.